This TCR beta chain was obtained from a study of identical twins. The CDR3 spans 15 residues. Germline V CDR1 and CDR2: SGHRS, YFSETQ. The J segment lost 4 bases and the V segment lost 2 bases, leaving 6 bases of the junction unmatched. The sample holds many counts of this clonotype. Its antigen is unknown. TCRdb reprocessed the 5' RACE reads with MiXCR, giving one entry per CDR3 protein. The table includes roughly 250,000 distinct CDR3 sequences, 7.5% detected once. Overall study findings and caveats: Memory repertoires showed no such pattern, whereas abundant cord blood beta clonotypes carried fewer insertions.

Every one of the donors was a healthy Caucasian. The sample was also linked to a second study, of yellow fever vaccine responses in identical twins.

Material for sequencing was CD8+ T cells sorted from blood. This clonotype was obtained from a woman in her late teens or twenties in good health. The chain joins TRBV5-1 to TRBJ2-7, with 10 bases fitting TRBD2. CDR3 in amino acids: CASSFRASGSYEQYF. In nucleotides, the CDR3 is TGCGCCAGCAGCTTTCGGGCTAGCGGGAGTTACGAGCAGTACTTC.